Sequencing of this T cell receptor beta chain was carried out in a study of cytomegalovirus exposure and HLA in healthy donors. Study information: In an earlier analysis, around 100 million unique TCR beta sequences were found from some 200 million T cells. Findings and limits, study-wide: Most TCR beta V segments were productive about 90% or about 30% of the time in an earlier analysis. Within a later analysis, the majority of CMV-associated TCR beta chains appeared HLA-restricted.

The CDR3 spans 17 residues. Germline CDR1 reads SEHNR; CDR2 reads FQNEAQ (reference sequence). Of note for this clone: The antigen is undetermined. Germline and junction disagree at one end, which may indicate a read error.

PCR primers comprised 60 Vbeta and 13 Jbeta primers. Repertoires were generated with immunoSEQ multiplex PCR, while TCRdb's copy carries only in-frame clones and drops some. The data contain under 150,000 clones, 84% of them singletons. The sample was PBMCs. The chain has TRBV7-9 and TRBJ1-2; TRBD1 aligns across 9 bases. This clonotype was obtained from a boy between 2 and 15 years old in good health and CMV-seronegative. The CDR3 reads CSSSPPGQGRNNYGYTF. Here the CDR3 DNA reads TGTTCCAGCAGCCCTCCGGGACAGGGAAGAAATAACTATGGCTACACCTTC.